Listed here are 4 T cell receptor beta chains from one sample, sequenced in a study of stem cell transplantation in POMP-related autoinflammatory disease. This table comes from immunoSEQ multiplex PCR, and its TCRdb copy is limited to in-frame clones, with some not included. The sample lists some 68,000 clones, around 90% seen once, with around 0.72% in the top ten. Sample: CD4+ T cells from PBMCs, taken after stem cell transplantation. The receptors were gathered from a human patient with POMP-related autoinflammation and immune dysregulation (PRAID). The graft donor may be the source of some T cells.

V is TRBV11-2 and J is TRBJ2-3; D is uncertain. Trimming cost V 4 bases and J 7 bases, with 9 bases left between them. Germline assignment: CDR1 SGHAT and CDR2 FQNNGV. The CDR3 runs to 12 residues. Here the CDR3 reads CASSSWSNTQYF. As DNA, the CDR3 is TGTGCCAGCAGCTCCTGGTCGAATACGCAGTATTTT. Full variable domain (rest looked up from reference TRBV11-2 and TRBJ2-3): EAGVAQSPRYKIIEKRQSVAFWCNPISGHATLYWYQQILGQGPKLLIQFQNNGVVDDSQLPKDRFSAERLKGVDSTLKIQPAKLEDSAVYLCASSSWSNTQYFGPGTRLTVL.

The chain uses TRBV7-2 and TRBJ2-3; 9 bases map to TRBD2. This CDR3 is 15 amino acids long. V trimming: 5 bases; J trimming: 2 bases; junction bases outside the gene matches: 5. Germline V gene lookup returns CDR1 SGHTA and CDR2 FQGNSA. The CDR3 region has the DNA TGTGCCAGCAGCCCCCGACTAGCGGACACAGATACGCAGTATTTT. Its translation: CASSPRLADTDTQYF.

The V gene is TRBV7-7, the J gene TRBJ1-4; 7 nucleotides agree with TRBD1. Germline V gives CDR1 SSHAT, CDR2 FNYEAQ (reference sequence). V lost 3 bases, J lost 1 base, and 5 bases stayed unmatched. The CDR3 spans 16 residues. CDR3 region: CASSFDREKTNEKLFF. DNA for the CDR3: TGTGCCAGCAGCTTCGACAGGGAGAAAACTAATGAAAAACTGTTTTTT.

This clone was counted once. The chain has TRBV2 and TRBJ1-2; D is unresolved. Germline CDR1 SNHLY, CDR2 FYNNEI. Trimming stripped 3 bases from V and 4 bases from J, with 9 bases between. The CDR3 has 13 amino acids. The chain's CDR3 is CASSDPRFYGYTF. The CDR3, as DNA: TGTGCCAGCAGTGACCCCCGGTTCTATGGCTACACCTTC.